Below, one T cell receptor (beta chain) is given with its context. Antigen: not known. The data were obtained in a study of beta chain features in type 1 diabetes. The sequenced template was cDNA made from the entire isolated RNA. It was found that naive, central memory and regulatory T cell samples averaged roughly 3.5 million reads. The data were produced by immunoSEQ multiplex PCR, yet TCRdb's version contains in-frame clones alone and is incomplete. Altogether 300,000 to 450,000 clones are present, about 12% being singletons, with the ten largest covering 0.0085% to 0.012%. Every participating donor gave one draw, a heparinised blood sample averaging around 100 mL. Central memory, naive, regulatory and stem cell-like memory CD4+ cells were sorted by CD45RO/CCR7/CD25/CD127/CD95/CD27. Study-level points and caveats: Moderate yet significant TCRB CDR3 shortening was seen in Type 1 diabetes patients in all four CD4+ subsets.

The sequence came from a woman aged 18-29 years with type 1 diabetes. Sequenced material: naive CD4+ T cells from blood.

The CDR3 region is CASGPDGGDNEQFF. The CDR3 DNA reads as TGCGCCTCCGGCCCGGACGGGGGGGACAATGAGCAGTTCTTC. The chain joins TRBV5-1 to TRBJ2-1, with TRBD2 identical over 8 bases. The CDR3 contains 14 residues. With V trimmed by 10 bases and J by 5 bases, 11 bases remained unmatched. Looked up from germline, CDR1 is SGHRS and CDR2 is YFSETQ.